This entry lists 20 T cell receptor beta chains sequenced from one sample in a study of OX40 agonist ivuxolimab in advanced cancers. Method: immunoSEQ multiplex PCR; TCRdb's copy keeps in-frame clones and lacks some. The sample includes more than 20,000 clones, around 84% of them seen just once. The source material was CD4+ or CD8+ T cells sorted from blood, sampled in a trial of the OX40 agonist ivuxolimab. These receptors were collected from an adult with an advanced solid tumor such as melanoma, head and neck, liver or kidney cancer.

The genes are TRBV30 and TRBJ2-3; 7 bases are shared with TRBD2. The CDR3 has 13 residues. J gave up 2 bases and V 4 bases, and 3 bases lay outside the gene matches. Looked up from germline, CDR1 is GTSNPN and CDR2 is SVGIG (reference sequence). The CDR3 here is CAWTGLHTDTQYF. CDR3 DNA sequence: TGTGCCTGGACGGGACTACACACAGATACGCAGTATTTT.

This clone has only one observation. The gene calls are TRBV6-8 and TRBJ2-2; no clear D. The V end was cut by 4 bases, the J end by 4 bases, with 4 bases between. The CDR3 has 12 amino acids. Germline-derived CDR1 and CDR2 are MNHGY and SAAAGT. CDR3 nucleotides: TGTGCCAGCAGTTCTGTCACCGGGGAGCTGTTTTTT. It codes for CASSSVTGELFF.

The V call is TRBV2, the J call TRBJ2-3; 7 bases line up with TRBD1. With V trimmed by 6 bases and J by 1 base, 13 bases remained unmatched. The CDR3 loop spans 17 amino acids. Germline V gene lookup returns CDR1 SNHLY and CDR2 FYNNEI. This chain's CDR3 is CASRDERNRGGTDTQYF. CDR3 in DNA: TGTGCCAGCAGGGACGAAAGAAACAGGGGAGGCACAGATACGCAGTATTTT.

This clone was counted only a few times. The chain joins TRBV27 to TRBJ2-7; no clear D. The ends were cut back, 7 bases at V and 0 bases at J, with 13 bases in the middle. CDR3 size: 14 residues. In germline, CDR1 is MNHEY, CDR2 SMNVEV (reference sequence). The CDR3 loop reads CASTRNTNSYEQYF. The CDR3 nucleotides are TGTGCCAGCACTAGAAACACAAACTCCTACGAGCAGTACTTC.

The V gene is TRBV5-6, the J gene TRBJ1-6, with D maybe TRBD1 (5 bases). V shed 1 base and J shed 9 bases, with 14 bases lying between them. The CDR3 length is 15 residues. Per the germline V gene, CDR1 is SGHDT and CDR2 is YYEEEE. CDR3 amino acids: CASSLLGGESSPLHF. DNA of the CDR3: TGTGCCAGCAGCTTGCTTGGGGGGGAAAGTTCACCCCTCCACTTT.

Judged by abundance, this clone is medium-sized. This chain connects TRBV13 to TRBJ2-5; D is ambiguous. The germline V gene has CDR1 PRHDT and CDR2 FYEKMQ (reference sequence). This CDR3 is 13 amino acids long. V gave up 5 bases and J gave up 1 base, with 8 bases separating them. CDR3 loop: CASSPLFQETQYF. The CDR3 region has the DNA TGTGCCAGCAGCCCGCTCTTCCAAGAGACCCAGTACTTC.

The gene calls are TRBV11-2 and TRBJ2-6; 8 positions agree with TRBD1. Per the germline V gene, CDR1 is SGHAT and CDR2 is FQNNGV. CDR3 length: 16 residues. J lost 3 bases, V lost 5 bases, and 6 bases had no gene match. Here the CDR3 reads CASSHQGASGANVLTF. In nucleotides, the CDR3 is TGTGCCAGCAGCCATCAGGGGGCGAGTGGGGCCAACGTCCTGACTTTC.

The chain uses TRBV14 and TRBJ1-2; D call uncertain. The CDR3 totals 13 residues. V gave up 1 base and J gave up 10 bases, with 13 bases separating them. Germline V gene sequence: CDR1 SGHDN, CDR2 FVKESK. CDR3 protein: CASSQGKGPNYTF. The CDR3 region has the DNA TGTGCCAGCAGCCAAGGGAAAGGGCCTAACTACACCTTC.

For the CDR3, the DNA is TGTGCCAGCAGCTTGGGTTCGAATTCTGGCACCATATATTTT. Its translation is CASSLGSNSGTIYF. The chain employs TRBV5-4 and TRBJ1-3; D gene unclear. V was shortened by 0 bases and J by 9 bases, with 13 bases between the two germline ends. Germline V CDR1 and CDR2: SGHNT, YYREEE (reference sequence). CDR3 size: 14 residues. Variable domain in full (rest from reference TRBV5-4 and TRBJ1-3): ETGVTQSPTHLIKTRGQQVTLRCSSQSGHNTVSWYQQALGQGPQFIFQYYREEENGRGNFPPRFSGLQFPNYSSELNVNALELDDSALYLCASSLGSNSGTIYFGEGSWLTVV.

The chain joins TRBV19 to TRBJ2-7; 12 bases agree with TRBD2. After removal of 4 bases from V and 0 bases from J, the junction contained 4 bases not matched to a gene. Looked up from germline, CDR1 is LNHDA and CDR2 is SQIVND (reference sequence). The CDR3 covers 16 residues. The CDR3 sequence is CASSKTSGSSSYEQYF. CDR3 DNA sequence: TGTGCCAGTAGTAAGACTAGCGGGAGTTCCTCCTACGAGCAGTACTTC.

The chain combines TRBV5-1 with TRBJ2-1; D gene ambiguous. The germline gives CDR1 SGHRS, CDR2 YFSETQ. The CDR3 runs 11 residues. Trimming took 5 bases from V and 7 from J, leaving 7 bases between them. CDR3 protein: CASRTWNEQFF. CDR3 bases: TGCGCCAGCAGGACGTGGAATGAGCAGTTCTTC.

CDR3 in DNA: TGTGCCAGCAGTGGGTCCGGGAGGGTCGGTTTTGGCGGGGCTTTCTTT. Translated, it gives CASSGSGRVGFGGAFF. This sequence joins TRBV2 and TRBJ1-1; no firm D call. Germline assignment: CDR1 SNHLY and CDR2 FYNNEI. The CDR3 covers 16 residues. Deletions cut 4 bases from V and 11 bases from J, with 26 bases between.

This rearrangement joins TRBV5-4 to TRBJ1-4; no definite D call. V lost 0 bases and J 3 bases, leaving 9 bases between the germline ends. The CDR3 has 15 amino acids. Germline V gene data show CDR1 as SGHNT and CDR2 as YYREEE (reference sequence). The CDR3 loop reads CASSLGGRANEKLFF. Written as DNA, the CDR3 is TGTGCCAGCAGCTTGGGAGGGAGGGCTAATGAAAAACTGTTTTTT.

This rearrangement joins TRBV28 to TRBJ2-5; D is possibly TRBD1 (6 bases). Germline CDR1 is MDHEN and CDR2 is SYDVKM. The CDR3 runs 17 residues. The V end lost 6 bases, the J end lost 0 bases, and 20 bases lay between the germline ends. The CDR3 sequence: CASSPGWGQKYQETQYF. The CDR3 coding sequence is TGTGCCAGCAGCCCAGGCTGGGGACAAAAGTACCAAGAGACCCAGTACTTC.

V is TRBV27 and J is TRBJ1-2; 7 bases are shared with TRBD1. V was pared by 5 bases and J by 8 bases, with 5 bases of the junction left unmatched. The germline V gene encodes CDR1 MNHEY and CDR2 SMNVEV (reference sequence). This CDR3 spans 12 amino acids. The CDR3 sequence: CASSPQGYGYTF. The CDR3 coding sequence is TGTGCCAGCAGTCCACAGGGGTACGGCTACACCTTC.

The rearrangement joins TRBV21-1 to TRBJ2-5; the table's D call, TRBD2, has no DNA check behind it. The J call is in doubt because the DNA end fits TRBJ2-7 better. TRBV21-1 is designated a pseudogene. The CDR3 contains 15 residues. CDR3 residues: CASSNWGDLGGEQYF. The CDR3 DNA reads TGTGCCAGCAGCAACTGGGGCGACTTGGGAGGCGAGCAGTACTTC.

The genes are TRBV5-4 and TRBJ2-5; TRBD1 matches 12 bases. CDR1 is SGHNT and CDR2 is YYREEE in the germline V gene (reference sequence). This CDR3 region has 18 residues. The V and J ends lost 0 bases and 4 bases, in that order; junction bases with no gene match: 10. The CDR3 nucleotides are TGTGCCAGCAGCTTGGCCTCGGGGGGACAGGGGGCTCGAGAGACCCAGTACTTC. It encodes CASSLASGGQGARETQYF.

The V gene is TRBV6-5, the J gene TRBJ2-6; D remains ambiguous. Trimming left V 5 bases short and J 0 bases short, with 8 bases between. CDR1 is MNHEY, CDR2 SVGAGI, per germline. CDR3 length: 15 amino acids. The CDR3 DNA sequence: TGTGCCAGCAGTCTTCCAAACTCTGGGGCCAACGTCCTGACTTTC. Translating it yields CASSLPNSGANVLTF.

The chain couples TRBV19 to TRBJ2-3; tentative D call: TRBD2 (7 bases). V was cut by 3 bases and J by 3 bases, with 10 bases left in between. CDR1 and CDR2 (germline): LNHDA, SQIVND (reference sequence). The CDR3 covers 14 residues. The CDR3 reads CASSIEGGTDTQYF. The CDR3 DNA is TGTGCCAGTAGTATTGAGGGGGGGACAGATACGCAGTATTTT.

The rearrangement links TRBV7-2 to TRBJ2-1, with 7 bases aligning to TRBD2. The CDR3 has 15 residues. After removal of 5 bases from V and 0 bases from J, the junction contained 4 bases not matched to a gene. Germline CDR1 reads SGHTA; CDR2 reads FQGNSA. CDR3 protein: CASSRDYSSYNEQFF. CDR3 nucleotide sequence: TGTGCCAGCAGCCGGGACTACAGCTCCTACAATGAGCAGTTCTTC.